The 10 T cell receptor beta chains given below trace back to one sample, sequenced in a study of blood T cells in healthy people across ages. A second PCR, run for about 7 to 11 cycles, used a sample-barcoded 5' primer plus a J-beta primer mix. MiXCR, run by TCRdb on the 5' RACE reads, gives a single entry per CDR3 protein. The sample has approximately 1.5 million distinct CDR3 sequences; approximately 43% are singletons. The specimen sequenced was blood. Receptors originate from a woman younger than 35 in good health.

The rearrangement joins TRBV3-1 to TRBJ2-3; 7 nucleotides match TRBD1. The CDR3 is 13 residues long. Germline V gives CDR1 LGHDT, CDR2 YNNKEL (reference sequence). The junction had 3 bases not matched to a gene; V was cut back by 6 bases and J by 3 bases. The CDR3 here is CASRRGQTDTQYF. CDR3 bases: TGTGCCAGCAGACGGGGACAGACAGATACGCAGTATTTT.

This chain joins TRBV2 and TRBJ2-7; TRBD1 agrees at 9 bases. The CDR3 has 15 amino acids. V shed 5 bases, J shed 6 bases, and the junction held 11 bases outside the gene matches. CDR1 is SNHLY and CDR2 is FYNNEI in the germline V gene. This CDR3 is CASSTYRTGVGEQYF. The CDR3 region has the DNA TGTGCCAGCAGTACCTATAGGACAGGGGTTGGCGAGCAGTACTTC.

The table lists this clonotype with a count of one. The chain uses TRBV25-1 and TRBJ1-2; 9 positions agree with TRBD1. The CDR3 has 16 residues. V shed 5 bases and J 7 bases; nucleotides not matched to a gene: 14. Germline V CDR1 and CDR2: MGHDK, SYGVNS. In nucleotides, the CDR3 is TGTGCCAGCAGTCCCTCCGGACAGGGGCGGATGAGTGGCTACACCTTC. This codes for CASSPSGQGRMSGYTF.

Here the CDR3 reads CASSIRQGSYEQYF. The CDR3 nucleotides are TGTGCCAGCAGTATAAGACAGGGTTCCTACGAGCAGTACTTC. The V and J genes are TRBV12-3 or TRBV12-4 and TRBJ2-7; the match to TRBD1 covers 7 bases. The CDR3 totals 14 residues. V was clipped by 5 bases and J by 1 base; unmatched bases: 5.

The V call is TRBV30, the J call TRBJ1-1; possibly TRBD1 for D (6 bases). Trimming took 3 bases from V and 10 from J, leaving 15 bases between them. Germline CDR1 and CDR2: GTSNPN and SVGIG (reference sequence). This CDR3 spans 12 amino acids. CDR3 loop: CAWSPRTVGAFF. The CDR3 DNA reads as TGTGCCTGGAGCCCGCGGACAGTTGGAGCTTTCTTT.

This clonotype was recorded at least ten times. V is TRBV27 and J is TRBJ1-5; a weak D match, TRBD1 (5 bases). V dropped 2 bases and J dropped 4 bases, with 12 bases sitting between them. Germline values: CDR1 MNHEY, CDR2 SMNVEV (reference sequence). The CDR3 contains 15 residues. CDR3 bases: TGTGCCAGCAGTTTAGGAGGGGCATATAATCAGCCCCAGCATTTT. This codes for CASSLGGAYNQPQHF.

The chain carries TRBV27 and TRBJ1-5, with 7 bases aligning to TRBD1. J was trimmed by 7 bases and V by 6 bases; bases with no gene match: 9. CDR3 size: 14 residues. Germline V gene sequence: CDR1 MNHEY, CDR2 SMNVEV (reference sequence). CDR3 nucleotides: TGTGCCAGCAGCGGGGGGACAGTGGGCCAGCCCCAGCATTTT. It translates to CASSGGTVGQPQHF.

The chain couples TRBV28 to TRBJ2-4, with no clear D. The CDR3 spans 15 residues. V gave up 5 bases and J gave up 6 bases, with 17 bases separating them. CDR1 MDHEN and CDR2 SYDVKM come from the germline V gene. For the CDR3, the DNA is TGTGCCAGCAGTGAGAATGTTGCTGTGGGAAACATTCAGTACTTC. Translating it yields CASSENVAVGNIQYF.

The V gene is TRBV7-2, the J gene TRBJ2-5; TRBD1 is a possible D gene (6 bases). CDR1 and CDR2 (germline): SGHTA, FQGNSA. V lost 2 bases and J 5 bases, leaving 12 bases between the germline ends. This CDR3 contains 14 residues. The CDR3 sequence is CASSLNGGGETQYF. In DNA form, the CDR3 reads TGTGCCAGCAGCTTAAATGGGGGCGGTGAGACCCAGTACTTC.

This clonotype was found a few times. The chain links TRBV7-9 to TRBJ2-1; a weak D match, TRBD2 (5 bases). CDR1 and CDR2 (germline): SEHNR, FQNEAQ (reference sequence). The CDR3 is 13 residues long. V lost 5 bases and J lost 7, with 12 bases in between. CDR3 residues: CASSPRSGNEQFF. CDR3 nucleotide sequence: TGTGCCAGCAGCCCCAGAAGCGGTAATGAGCAGTTCTTC.